The source of this TCR beta chain is a study of blood T cell repertoires in COVID-19. Recovered participants had two consecutive negative NP/OP PCR tests, healthcare professional clearance, or symptom resolution. Sequenced by immunoSEQ multiplex PCR; TCRdb stores in-frame clones only, minus some. This table has hundreds of thousands of clones, roughly nine tenths appearing once. Germline loops: CDR1 SGHAT, CDR2 FQNNGV. The CDR3 totals 16 residues. Trimming removed 3 bases from V and 4 bases from J; junction bases left unmatched: 10. The sequenced material came from PBMCs or T cells enriched from blood (not recorded which). This TCR was sampled from a man under 40 who had recovered from COVID-19. The chain couples TRBV11-2 to TRBJ2-3; the match to TRBD2 covers 7 bases. As DNA, the CDR3 is TGTGCCAGCAGCTTCGGGTCCGCGGGAGTTGCAGATACGCAGTATTTT. Residues: CASSFGSAGVADTQYF.